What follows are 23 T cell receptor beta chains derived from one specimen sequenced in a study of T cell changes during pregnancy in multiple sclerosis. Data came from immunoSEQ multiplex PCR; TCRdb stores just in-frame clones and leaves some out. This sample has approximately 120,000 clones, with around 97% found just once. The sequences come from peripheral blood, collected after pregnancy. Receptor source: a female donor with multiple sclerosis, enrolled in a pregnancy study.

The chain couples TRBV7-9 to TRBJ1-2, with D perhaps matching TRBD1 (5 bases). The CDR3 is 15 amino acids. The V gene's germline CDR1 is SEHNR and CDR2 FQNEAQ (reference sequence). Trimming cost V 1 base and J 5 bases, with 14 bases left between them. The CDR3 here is CASSLEAGNLYGYTF. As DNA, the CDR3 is TGTGCCAGCAGCTTAGAGGCAGGGAACCTTTATGGCTACACCTTC.

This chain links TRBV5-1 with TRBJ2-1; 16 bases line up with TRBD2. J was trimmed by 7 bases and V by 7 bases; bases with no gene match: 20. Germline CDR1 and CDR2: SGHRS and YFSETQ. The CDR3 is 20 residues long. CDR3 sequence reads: CASRSLPGLAGGMARNEQFF. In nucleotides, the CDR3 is TGCGCCAGCCGAAGCTTACCGGGACTAGCGGGAGGGATGGCGAGGAATGAGCAGTTCTTC.

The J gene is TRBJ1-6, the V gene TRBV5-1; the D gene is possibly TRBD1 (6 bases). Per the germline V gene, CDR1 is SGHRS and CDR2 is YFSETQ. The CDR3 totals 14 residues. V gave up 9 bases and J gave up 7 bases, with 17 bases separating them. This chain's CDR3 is CATAIGTTNSPLHF. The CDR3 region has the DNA TGCGCCACAGCCATAGGGACAACGAATTCACCCCTCCACTTT. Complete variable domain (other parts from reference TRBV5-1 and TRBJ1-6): KAGVTQTPRYLIKTRGQQVTLSCSPISGHRSVSWYQQTPGQGLQFLFEYFSETQRNKGNFPGRFSGRQFSNSRSEMNVSTLELGDSALYLCATAIGTTNSPLHFGNGTRLTVT.

The CDR3 loop reads CASSLAGGANYGYTF. In nucleotides, the CDR3 is TGCGCCAGCAGCTTGGCAGGGGGCGCAAACTATGGCTACACCTTC. The J gene is TRBJ1-2, the V gene TRBV5-1; 8 bases fit TRBD1. The length of the CDR3 is 15 residues. The germline CDR1 and CDR2 sequences are SGHRS and YFSETQ. V lost 0 bases and J lost 2; bases outside the gene matches: 3.

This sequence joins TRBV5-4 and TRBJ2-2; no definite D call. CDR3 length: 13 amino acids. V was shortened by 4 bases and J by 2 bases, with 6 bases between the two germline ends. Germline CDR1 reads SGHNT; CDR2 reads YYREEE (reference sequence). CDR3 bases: TGTGCCAGCAGCGTCCTCAACACCGGGGAGCTGTTTTTT. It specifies CASSVLNTGELFF.

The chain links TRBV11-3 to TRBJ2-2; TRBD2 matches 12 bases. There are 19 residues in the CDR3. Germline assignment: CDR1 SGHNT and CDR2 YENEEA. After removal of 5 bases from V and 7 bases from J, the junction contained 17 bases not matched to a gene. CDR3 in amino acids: CASSPGLAGSTPLGGELFF. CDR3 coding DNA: TGTGCCAGCAGCCCAGGACTAGCGGGGAGCACCCCTTTGGGCGGGGAGCTGTTTTTT.

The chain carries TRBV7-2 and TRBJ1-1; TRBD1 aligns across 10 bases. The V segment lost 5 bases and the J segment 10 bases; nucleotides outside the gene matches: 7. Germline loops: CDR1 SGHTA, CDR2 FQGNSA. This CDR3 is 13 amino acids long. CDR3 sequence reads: CASSRRQGAIAFF. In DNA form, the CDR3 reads TGTGCCAGCAGCCGTAGACAGGGGGCGATAGCTTTCTTT.

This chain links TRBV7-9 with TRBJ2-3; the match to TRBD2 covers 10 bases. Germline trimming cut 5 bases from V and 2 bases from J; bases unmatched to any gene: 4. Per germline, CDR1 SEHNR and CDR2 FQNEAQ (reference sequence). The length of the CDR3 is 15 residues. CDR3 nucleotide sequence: TGTGCCAGCAGCGCGACTAGCGGGTACACAGATACGCAGTATTTT. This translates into CASSATSGYTDTQYF.

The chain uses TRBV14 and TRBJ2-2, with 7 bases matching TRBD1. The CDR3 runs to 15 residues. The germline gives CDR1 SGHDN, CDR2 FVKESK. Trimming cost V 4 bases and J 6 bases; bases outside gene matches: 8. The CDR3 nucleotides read TGTGCCAGCAGCCCTTTTCCCGACAGGGCCGGGGAGCTGTTTTTT. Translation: CASSPFPDRAGELFF.

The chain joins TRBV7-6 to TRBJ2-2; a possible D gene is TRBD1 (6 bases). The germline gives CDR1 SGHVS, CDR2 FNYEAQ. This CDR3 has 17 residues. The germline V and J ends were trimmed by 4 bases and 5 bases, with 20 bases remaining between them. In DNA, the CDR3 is TGTGCCAGCAGCTCAGGGGCCCTAAGGAGGAAGACCGGGGAGCTGTTTTTT. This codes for CASSSGALRRKTGELFF.

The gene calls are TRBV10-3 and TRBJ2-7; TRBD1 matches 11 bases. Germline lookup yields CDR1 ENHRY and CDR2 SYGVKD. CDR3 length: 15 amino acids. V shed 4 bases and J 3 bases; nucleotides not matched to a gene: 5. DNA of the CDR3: TGTGCCATCAGTGGGGGACAGGGGGAGGGCTACGAGCAGTACTTC. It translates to CAISGGQGEGYEQYF.

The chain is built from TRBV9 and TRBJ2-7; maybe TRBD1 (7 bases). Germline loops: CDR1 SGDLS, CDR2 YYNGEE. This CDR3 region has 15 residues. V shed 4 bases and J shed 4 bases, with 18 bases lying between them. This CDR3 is CASSSGGGQSYEQYF. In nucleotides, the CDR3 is TGTGCCAGCAGCTCAGGAGGGGGACAGAGTTACGAGCAGTACTTC.

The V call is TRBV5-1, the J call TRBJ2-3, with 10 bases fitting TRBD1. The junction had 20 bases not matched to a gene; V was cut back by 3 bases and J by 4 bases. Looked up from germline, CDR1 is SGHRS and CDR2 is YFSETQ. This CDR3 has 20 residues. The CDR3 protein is CASSSPPGQGNPYRSDTQYF. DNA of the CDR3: TGCGCCAGCAGCTCACCACCGGGACAGGGGAACCCCTACCGATCAGATACGCAGTATTTT.

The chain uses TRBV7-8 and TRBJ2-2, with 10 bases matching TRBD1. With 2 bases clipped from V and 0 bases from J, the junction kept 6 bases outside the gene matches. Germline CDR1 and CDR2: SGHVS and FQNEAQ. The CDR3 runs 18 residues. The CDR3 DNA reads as TGTGCCAGCAGCTTACGAGGGACAGGGGCGTCGAACACCGGGGAGCTGTTTTTT. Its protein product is CASSLRGTGASNTGELFF.

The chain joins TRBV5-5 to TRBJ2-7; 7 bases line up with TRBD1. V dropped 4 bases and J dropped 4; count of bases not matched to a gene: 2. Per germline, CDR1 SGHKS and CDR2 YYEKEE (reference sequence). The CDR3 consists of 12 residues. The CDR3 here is CASSLGQYEQYF. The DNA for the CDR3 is TGTGCCAGCAGCCTGGGACAGTACGAGCAGTACTTC.

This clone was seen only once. CDR3 sequence (DNA): TGTGCCAGCGGTATAGGCAATCAGCCCCAGCATTTT. Translated, it gives CASGIGNQPQHF. The chain couples TRBV27 to TRBJ1-5; D call uncertain. V gave up 8 bases and J gave up 2 bases, with 7 bases separating them. The CDR3 loop spans 12 amino acids. Germline values: CDR1 MNHEY, CDR2 SMNVEV (reference sequence).

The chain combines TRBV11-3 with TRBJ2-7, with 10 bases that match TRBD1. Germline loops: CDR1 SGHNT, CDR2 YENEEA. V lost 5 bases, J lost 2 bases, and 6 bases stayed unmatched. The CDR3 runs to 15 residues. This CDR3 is CASSPGTGETYEQYF. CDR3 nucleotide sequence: TGTGCCAGCAGCCCAGGGACAGGGGAAACCTACGAGCAGTACTTC.

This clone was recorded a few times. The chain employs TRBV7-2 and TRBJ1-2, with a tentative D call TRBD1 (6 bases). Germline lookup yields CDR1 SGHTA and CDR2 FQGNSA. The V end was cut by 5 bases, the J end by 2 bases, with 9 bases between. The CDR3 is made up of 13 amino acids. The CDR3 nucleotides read TGTGCCAGCAGCATAGACAGGAACTATGGCTACACCTTC. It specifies CASSIDRNYGYTF.

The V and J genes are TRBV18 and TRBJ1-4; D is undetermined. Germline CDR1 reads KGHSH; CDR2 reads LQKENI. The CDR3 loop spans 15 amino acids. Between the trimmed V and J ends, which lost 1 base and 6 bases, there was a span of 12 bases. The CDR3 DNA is TGTGCCAGCTCACCACAGGCAGCGAAGGATGAAAAACTGTTTTTT. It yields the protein CASSPQAAKDEKLFF.

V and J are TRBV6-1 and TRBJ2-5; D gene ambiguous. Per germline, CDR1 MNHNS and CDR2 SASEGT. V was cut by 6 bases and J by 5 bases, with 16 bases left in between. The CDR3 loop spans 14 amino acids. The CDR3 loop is CASRAIDQRETQYF. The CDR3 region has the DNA TGTGCCAGCAGAGCCATCGATCAGAGGGAGACCCAGTACTTC.

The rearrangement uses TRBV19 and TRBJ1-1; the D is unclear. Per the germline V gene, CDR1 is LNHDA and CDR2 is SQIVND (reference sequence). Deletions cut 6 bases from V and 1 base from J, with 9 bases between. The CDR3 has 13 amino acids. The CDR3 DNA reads TGTGCCAGTAGGACACAGTGGAACACTGAAGCTTTCTTT. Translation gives CASRTQWNTEAFF.

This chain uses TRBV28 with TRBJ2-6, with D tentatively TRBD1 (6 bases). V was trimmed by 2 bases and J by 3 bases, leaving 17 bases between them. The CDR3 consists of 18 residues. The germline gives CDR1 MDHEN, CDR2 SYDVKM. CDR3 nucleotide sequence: TGTGCCAGCAGTTTAGTCGGGCGGGTAGGGGGTGGGGCCAACGTCCTGACTTTC. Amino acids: CASSLVGRVGGGANVLTF.

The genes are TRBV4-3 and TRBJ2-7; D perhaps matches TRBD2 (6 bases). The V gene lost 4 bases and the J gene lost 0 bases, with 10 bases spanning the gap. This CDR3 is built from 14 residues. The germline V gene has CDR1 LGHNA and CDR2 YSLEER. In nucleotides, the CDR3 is TGCGCCAGCAGCCTCGGACTAAACTCCTACGAGCAGTACTTC. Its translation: CASSLGLNSYEQYF.